Listed below are T cell receptor beta chains from one sample, sequenced in a study of metastatic and nonmetastatic thyroid tumors. With MiXCR, TCRdb reprocessed the PCR reads. Among under 100,000 clones listed, roughly 8.6% were seen once. The sequenced sample consisted of blood. The receptor set was obtained from a female donor with papillary thyroid cancer or a benign thyroid nodule (not recorded which). Some clones in this sample may be carry-over from other donors' samples. CDR3s include the opening cysteine and the closing phenylalanine or tryptophan. Fields, in order: clone size, J gene, D gene, V gene, CDR3 protein, CDR3 DNA. The D gene is left open where the match is weak. Part of the rows lack a size; the others show once, few, many or a class for expanded clones.

>many|TRBJ1-2|NA|TRBV15
CATSRAGQYDYGYTF
TGTGCCACCAGCAGAGCCGGGCAGTACGACTATGGCTACACCTTC
>NA|TRBJ2-2|NA|TRBV7-6
CASSLDVGGHTGELFF
TGTGCCAGCAGCTTAGATGTGGGGGGCCACACCGGGGAGCTGTTTTTT
>few|TRBJ1-2|TRBD1|TRBV9
CASSGGQGYPVNGYTF
TGTGCCAGCAGCGGGGGACAGGGCTACCCGGTTAATGGCTACACCTTC
>many|TRBJ1-6|NA|TRBV20-1
CSADYPTVLEGSSYNSPLHF
TGCAGTGCTGATTACCCGACCGTCCTCGAGGGGAGCTCCTATAATTCACCCCTCCACTTT
>NA|TRBJ1-4|NA|TRBV30
CAWSAGMGNEKLFF
TGTGCCTGGAGTGCGGGAATGGGTAATGAAAAACTGTTTTTT
>many|TRBJ1-1|TRBD1|TRBV6-1
CASSSGTANTEAFF
TGTGCCAGCAGTTCCGGGACAGCGAACACTGAAGCTTTCTTT
>many|TRBJ1-2|NA|TRBV5-1
CASRIRVGAYGYTF
TGCGCCAGCAGAATCCGGGTCGGGGCCTATGGCTACACCTTC
>many|TRBJ2-1|NA|TRBV7-3
CASSLASGYYNEQFF
TGTGCCAGCAGCTTAGCGTCAGGTTACTACAATGAGCAGTTCTTC
>many|TRBJ1-3|TRBD1|TRBV20-1
CSARGVTGQGENTIYF
TGCAGTGCTAGGGGGGTTACGGGACAGGGTGAAAACACCATATATTTT
>many|TRBJ2-1|TRBD2|TRBV11-1
CASSRATSGGDYNEQFF
TGTGCCAGCAGCCGCGCGACTAGCGGGGGGGATTACAATGAGCAGTTCTTC
>few|TRBJ2-3|NA|TRBV15
CATSRDLGATGTDTRYF
TGTGCCACCAGCAGAGATTTAGGGGCTACAGGCACAGATACGCGGTATTTT
>many|TRBJ1-5|NA|TRBV18
CASSRDTAVNQPQHF
TGTGCCAGCTCCCGGGACACGGCCGTCAATCAGCCCCAGCATTTT
>many|TRBJ2-1|NA|TRBV12-3/TRBV12-4
CASSFSRGGSLRVNEQFF
TGTGCCAGCAGTTTTAGTAGGGGGGGCAGCCTGAGGGTCAATGAGCAGTTCTTC
>many|TRBJ2-1|TRBD1|TRBV24-1
CATSDFPGTGDNEQFF
TGTGCCACCAGTGATTTCCCCGGGACAGGGGATAATGAGCAGTTCTTC
>few|TRBJ2-7|TRBD1|TRBV18
CASSPRQGAYEQYF
TGTGCCAGCTCACCTCGACAGGGGGCCTACGAGCAGTACTTC
>many|TRBJ2-7|TRBD2|TRBV20-1
CSARGPSGGAGDEQYF
TGCAGTGCTAGAGGACCTAGCGGGGGGGCCGGGGACGAGCAGTACTTC
>NA|TRBJ1-1|NA|TRBV13
CASSRTGRLNTEAFF
TGTGCCAGCAGCCGTACGGGACGTCTGAACACTGAAGCTTTCTTT
>few|TRBJ2-7|NA|TRBV10-2
CASSDRVECPSYEQYF
TGCGCCAGCAGTGACCGCGTAGAGTGTCCATCCTACGAGCAGTACTTC
>many|TRBJ2-1|NA|TRBV12-3/TRBV12-4
CASSVDGGGQFF
TGTGCCAGCAGTGTCGACGGGGGTGGGCAGTTCTTC
>many|TRBJ2-3|TRBD1|TRBV6-1
CASTNRGADTQYF
TGTGCCAGCACCAACAGGGGTGCGGATACGCAGTATTTT
>many|TRBJ1-4|NA|TRBV30
CAWSGAGEKLFF
TGTGCCTGGAGTGGCGCAGGCGAAAAACTGTTTTTT
>many|TRBJ2-7|TRBD1|TRBV15
CATSGTGTAYEQYF
TGTGCCACCAGCGGAACCGGGACAGCATACGAGCAGTACTTC
>NA|TRBJ1-3|NA|TRBV9
CASSGGLGNTIYF
TGTGCCAGCAGCGGAGGGTTAGGAAACACCATATATTTT
>many|TRBJ2-3|NA|TRBV12-3/TRBV12-4
CASSLPIGLQSSTDTQYF
TGTGCCAGCAGTCTGCCGATCGGACTGCAGTCTAGCACAGATACGCAGTATTTT
>NA|TRBJ1-4|NA|TRBV28
CASSFLNEKLFF
TGTGCCAGCAGTTTCCTGAATGAAAAACTGTTTTTT
>few|TRBJ2-3|NA|TRBV5-4
CASSSNTDTQYF
TGTGCCAGCAGCTCCAACACAGATACGCAGTATTTT
>many|TRBJ2-5|NA|TRBV5-6
CASSLRDMETQYF
TGTGCCAGCAGCCTGAGGGACATGGAGACCCAGTACTTC
>few|TRBJ1-1|NA|TRBV20-1
CSARGDTEAFF
TGCAGTGCTCGGGGGGATACTGAAGCTTTCTTT
>many|TRBJ2-5|NA|TRBV11-2
CASSLRAGTKTQYF
TGTGCCAGCAGCCTAAGGGCCGGGACGAAGACCCAGTACTTC
>many|TRBJ2-2|NA|TRBV6-1
CASSEQGLSTGELFF
TGTGCCAGCAGTGAACAGGGCTTATCAACCGGGGAGCTGTTTTTT
>NA|TRBJ2-7|TRBD1|TRBV12-3/TRBV12-4
CASSSTSQGGMYEQYF
TGTGCCAGCAGCTCAACCTCACAGGGGGGAATGTACGAGCAGTACTTC
>NA|TRBJ2-7|NA|TRBV10-3
CAISESELPYEQYF
TGTGCCATCAGTGAGTCGGAACTTCCCTACGAGCAGTACTTC
>many|TRBJ2-1|TRBD2|TRBV20-1
CSARDARGGVGEQFF
TGCAGTGCTAGAGATGCCCGGGGGGGCGTAGGAGAGCAGTTCTTC
>many|TRBJ2-1|TRBD2|TRBV5-1
CASSRRGGQDEQFF
TGCGCCAGCAGCCGTCGGGGGGGCCAAGATGAGCAGTTCTTC
>many|TRBJ2-7|NA|TRBV3-1
CASSQGGGPHEQYF
TGTGCCAGCAGCCAAGGGGGGGGCCCCCACGAGCAGTACTTC
>many|TRBJ2-3|NA|TRBV3-1
CASSPRLASTDTQYF
TGTGCCAGCAGCCCTCGCTTAGCTAGCACAGATACGCAGTATTTT
>many|TRBJ1-1|NA|TRBV10-3
CAISESITAGNTEAFF
TGTGCCATCAGTGAGTCGATAACGGCAGGGAACACTGAAGCTTTCTTT
>few|TRBJ2-4|NA|TRBV6-1
CASTPRTSYGAKNIQYF
TGTGCCAGCACCCCCCGGACATCCTATGGAGCCAAAAACATTCAGTACTTC
>many|TRBJ1-5|TRBD1|TRBV4-1
CASGGQGNQPQHF
TGCGCCAGCGGGGGACAGGGTAATCAGCCCCAGCATTTT
>many|TRBJ2-5|NA|TRBV6-1
CATRVEGQETQYF
TGTGCCACCAGGGTCGAGGGGCAGGAGACCCAGTACTTC
>many|TRBJ1-1|NA|TRBV27
CASRTGVKATEAFF
TGTGCCAGCAGGACGGGGGTGAAGGCCACTGAAGCTTTCTTT
>few|TRBJ1-2|NA|TRBV3-1
CASSQYGPNYGYTF
TGTGCCAGCAGCCAATATGGACCGAACTATGGCTACACCTTC
>many|TRBJ2-7|NA|TRBV20-1
CSAQGPRGYEQYF
TGCAGTGCCCAAGGTCCTAGGGGCTACGAGCAGTACTTC
>many|TRBJ2-5|TRBD1|TRBV11-2
CASSPDRAETQYF
TGTGCCAGCAGCCCTGACAGGGCAGAGACCCAGTACTTC
>NA|TRBJ2-7|TRBD1|TRBV9
CASRPPGQGMGSYEQYF
TGTGCCAGCAGACCCCCCGGACAGGGGATGGGTTCCTACGAGCAGTACTTC
>many|TRBJ2-1|TRBD2|TRBV27
CASSLSGRGGYNEQFF
TGTGCCAGCAGTTTATCTGGGCGGGGGGGCTACAATGAGCAGTTCTTC
>many|TRBJ1-1|NA|TRBV6-1
CASSRSRFAEAFF
TGTGCCAGCAGCCGCTCTCGTTTTGCTGAAGCTTTCTTT
>few|TRBJ2-1|TRBD2|TRBV30
CAWSASGGAHNEQFF
TGTGCCTGGAGTGCGAGCGGGGGGGCCCACAATGAGCAGTTCTTC
>NA|TRBJ1-4|NA|TRBV6-1
CASIIRDMWSEKLFF
TGTGCCAGTATCATACGGGACATGTGGAGCGAAAAACTGTTTTTT
>many|TRBJ2-2|TRBD1|TRBV24-1
CATRPGQGDTGELFF
TGTGCCACCAGACCGGGACAGGGGGACACCGGGGAGCTGTTTTTT
>few|TRBJ2-1|NA|TRBV20-1
CSARALRGVNNNEQFF
TGCAGTGCTAGAGCCCTCCGGGGAGTGAATAACAATGAGCAGTTCTTC
>many|TRBJ2-7|NA|TRBV6-1
CASTLQGGPSYEQYF
TGTGCCAGCACCCTCCAGGGGGGGCCGTCCTACGAGCAGTACTTC
>NA|TRBJ1-6|NA|TRBV20-1
CSASLPNSPLHF
TGCAGTGCTAGTTTGCCTAATTCACCCCTCCACTTT
>many|TRBJ1-2|NA|TRBV6-1
CASSLRVPYGYTF
TGTGCCAGCAGCTTAAGGGTACCCTATGGCTACACCTTC
>many|TRBJ1-2|TRBD1|TRBV12-3/TRBV12-4
CASRPDREAGYTF
TGTGCCAGCAGGCCTGACAGGGAGGCTGGCTACACCTTC